Detailed here is one T cell receptor beta chain. The record originates from a study of PD-L1 blockade in urothelial cancer. Across the study: The study started patients on atezolizumab around 2014, giving 1,200 mg intravenously every 3 weeks. A median of roughly 140,000 T cells was found in the blood samples.

The data were produced by immunoSEQ multiplex PCR, yet TCRdb's version contains in-frame clones alone and is incomplete. This table has 30,000 to 45,000 clones, more than 80% appearing once. The V and J ends lost 4 bases and 0 bases respectively, with 16 bases between them. The CDR3 extends over 17 amino acids. Germline-derived CDR1 and CDR2 are SGHRS and YFSETQ. The patients had locally advanced or metastatic urothelial carcinoma. The J gene is TRBJ2-2, the V gene TRBV5-1, with D perhaps TRBD1 (7 bases). The source was PBMCs, collected around atezolizumab (anti-PD-L1) treatment. The sequence derives from a man aged 65 to 79 with urothelial cancer. The CDR3 region is CASSLQGGSANTGELFF. In DNA form, the CDR3 reads TGCGCCAGCAGCCTCCAGGGGGGCAGTGCGAACACCGGGGAGCTGTTTTTT. The full variable domain, in which reference TRBV5-1 and TRBJ2-2 provide the parts outside the CDR3, is KAGVTQTPRYLIKTRGQQVTLSCSPISGHRSVSWYQQTPGQGLQFLFEYFSETQRNKGNFPGRFSGRQFSNSRSEMNVSTLELGDSALYLCASSLQGGSANTGELFFGEGSRLTVL.